Listed here are 4 T cell receptor beta chains from one sample, sequenced in a study of T cell clonality in common variable immunodeficiency (dated by TCRdb to the mid-2010s). The method was the immunoSEQ multiplex PCR assay. This immuneACCESS table, as held by TCRdb, lists in-frame sequences with V and J called but not all clones. Of the missing ones, under half trace to an unresolved V gene in checked studies; the others have no known cause. Across this sample, 30,000 to 40,000 clones were tabulated and none appeared just once. The ten largest clones represent roughly a tenth of the sample. What was sequenced was peripheral blood mononuclear cells. These receptors all come from a person between 18 and 69 years old in good health.

There are many counts of this clone. The read is 3 residues too short to cover the CDR3 end, so that end is filled in from the germline J gene. The V gene is TRBV5-5, the J gene TRBJ2-5; a possible D gene is TRBD1 (5 bases). V lost 2 bases and J lost 0, with 11 bases in between. Germline CDR1 and CDR2: SGHKS and YYEKEE (reference sequence). CDR3 length: 15 residues. Partial CDR3 DNA: TGTGCCAGCAGCTTTGGCGGACATAACCAAGAGACC. Its protein is CASSFGGHNQET. The whole CDR3 reads CASSFGGHNQETQYF.

This clone was picked up many times. The sequence runs out 3 residues before the end of the CDR3; the remainder is reconstructed from the germline J gene. V usage is TRBV10-3 and J usage is TRBJ2-7; maybe TRBD2 (6 bases). CDR1 is ENHRY and CDR2 is SYGVKD in the germline V gene. With 0 bases removed from V and 2 bases from J, the gap between germline ends came to 20 bases. CDR3 size: 18 residues. CDR3 bases read: TGTGCCATCAGTGAGTCATACAGCTTGAGCGGGCGAGCCTACGAG. Protein sequence: CAISESYSLSGRAYE. Given in full, the CDR3 is CAISESYSLSGRAYEQYF.

This clone was recorded many times. The CDR3 is CSARDRTSGTTYNEQFF. CDR3 DNA (partial): TGCAGTGCTAGAGACCGGACTAGCGGGACTACCTACAATGAG. V is TRBV20-1 and J is TRBJ2-1; 12 bases are shared with TRBD2. The read falls 3 residues short of the CDR3 end, and the missing part is taken from the germline J gene. This CDR3 has 17 amino acids. Germline V gene data show CDR1 as DFQATT and CDR2 as SNEGSKA (reference sequence). The ends lost 0 bases at V and 2 bases at J; junction bases unmatched: 5.

This clone came up many times. With the read ending 3 residues before the CDR3 end, the germline J gene is used to fill in that end. V usage is TRBV20-1 and J usage is TRBJ2-2, with a possible D match to TRBD2 (7 bases). CDR3 size: 15 residues. Germline lookup yields CDR1 DFQATT and CDR2 SNEGSKA (reference sequence). V was cut by 5 bases and J by 4 bases, with 17 bases left in between. The CDR3 reads CSAGGGGRVTGELFF. CDR3 DNA (partial): TGCAGTGCTGGGGGGGGCGGGAGAGTCACCGGGGAG.